The 4 T cell receptor beta chains below come from one sample, sequenced in a study of T cells after yellow fever vaccination. TCRdb passed the 5' RACE reads through MiXCR, listing each CDR3 protein once. Altogether about 310,000 distinct CDR3 sequences are present, around 3.9% being singletons, with the ten largest covering about a quarter. The sample consisted of PBMCs, taken on the day of the yellow fever booster vaccination. These TCRs come from a man aged 18 to 35 who received the YFV17D yellow fever vaccine.

This clonotype was picked up many times. The CDR3 DNA reads as TGCGCCAGCAGCCCCAACCGTGATGACATTCAGTACTTC. As protein: CASSPNRDDIQYF. The V gene is TRBV4-1, the J gene TRBJ2-4; D is unresolved. Germline V gives CDR1 MGHRA, CDR2 YSYEKL. Trimming removed 4 bases at V and 8 bases at J, with 12 bases between. This CDR3 is 13 amino acids long.

This clonotype was recorded many times. V is TRBV5-1 and J is TRBJ1-4; D is perhaps TRBD1 (5 bases). The CDR3 is 16 residues long. The germline CDR1 and CDR2 sequences are SGHRS and YFSETQ. The germline V and J ends were trimmed by 5 bases and 4 bases, with 18 bases remaining between them. Written as DNA, the CDR3 is TGCGCCAGCAGTTTGACCTCCGGCAGGGTTAATGAAAAACTGTTTTTT. This gives the protein CASSLTSGRVNEKLFF.

This clonotype was detected ten times or more. V usage is TRBV5-1 and J usage is TRBJ2-2; maybe TRBD2 (5 bases). Germline V lookup: CDR1 SGHRS, CDR2 YFSETQ. V was pared by 4 bases and J by 5 bases, with 21 bases between. The CDR3 covers 17 residues. As DNA, the CDR3 is TGCGCCAGCAGCCCCTCCGGCACCCGGGCGGGTACCGGGGAGCTGTTTTTT. This sequence encodes CASSPSGTRAGTGELFF.

This clonotype was observed many times. This chain connects TRBV12-3 or TRBV12-4 to TRBJ1-3; D is perhaps TRBD1 (5 bases). The CDR3 contains 14 residues. Trimming pared 4 bases from V and 4 bases from J, leaving 11 bases between. CDR3 bases: TGTGCCAGCAGTTCCAGGGCCGAAGGAAACACCATATATTTT. Translation: CASSSRAEGNTIYF.